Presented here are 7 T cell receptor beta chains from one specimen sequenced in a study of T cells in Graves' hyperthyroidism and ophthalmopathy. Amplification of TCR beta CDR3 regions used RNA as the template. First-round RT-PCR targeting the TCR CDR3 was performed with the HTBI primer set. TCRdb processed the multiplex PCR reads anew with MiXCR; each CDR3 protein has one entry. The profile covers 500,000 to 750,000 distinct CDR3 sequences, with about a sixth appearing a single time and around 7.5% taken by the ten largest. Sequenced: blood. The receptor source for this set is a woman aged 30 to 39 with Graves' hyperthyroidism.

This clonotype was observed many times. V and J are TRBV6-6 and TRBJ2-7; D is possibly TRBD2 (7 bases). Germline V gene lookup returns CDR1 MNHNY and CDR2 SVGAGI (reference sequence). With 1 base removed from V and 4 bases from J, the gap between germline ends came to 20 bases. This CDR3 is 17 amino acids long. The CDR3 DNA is TGTGCCAGCAGTTACTTCCTTGGGGGGGCGGGAGTTTACGAGCAGTACTTC. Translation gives CASSYFLGGAGVYEQYF.

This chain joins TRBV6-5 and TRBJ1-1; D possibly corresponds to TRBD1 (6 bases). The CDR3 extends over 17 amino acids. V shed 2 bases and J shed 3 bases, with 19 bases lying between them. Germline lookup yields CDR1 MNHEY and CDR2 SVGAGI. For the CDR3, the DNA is TGTGCCAGCAGTTACCTCCCCTTCGGGGGCCAGGACACTGAAGCTTTCTTT. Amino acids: CASSYLPFGGQDTEAFF.

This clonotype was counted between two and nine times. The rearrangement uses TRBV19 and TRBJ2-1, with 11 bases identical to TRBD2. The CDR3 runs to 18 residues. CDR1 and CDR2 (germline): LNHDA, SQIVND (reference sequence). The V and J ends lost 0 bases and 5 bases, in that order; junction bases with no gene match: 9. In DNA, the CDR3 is TGTGCCAGTAGTATAGATCCATGGACTAGCGGGCGGAACAATGAGCAGTTCTTC. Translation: CASSIDPWTSGRNNEQFF.

CDR3 nucleotides: TGCGCCAGCAGCTTGGGTGGAAGCCCGAACACAGATACGCAGTATTTT. It codes for CASSLGGSPNTDTQYF. This chain joins TRBV5-1 and TRBJ2-3, with D hard to call. The CDR3 runs to 16 residues. V lost 0 bases to trimming and J lost 2 bases, with 13 bases between them. The germline CDR1 and CDR2 sequences are SGHRS and YFSETQ.

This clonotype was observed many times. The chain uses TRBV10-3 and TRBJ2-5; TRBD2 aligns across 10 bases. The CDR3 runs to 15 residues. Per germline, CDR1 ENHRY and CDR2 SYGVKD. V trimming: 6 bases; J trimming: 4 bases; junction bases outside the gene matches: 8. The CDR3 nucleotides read TGTGCCATCAGGCCCGGGACTAGCGTTGCAGAGACCCAGTACTTC. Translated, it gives CAIRPGTSVAETQYF.

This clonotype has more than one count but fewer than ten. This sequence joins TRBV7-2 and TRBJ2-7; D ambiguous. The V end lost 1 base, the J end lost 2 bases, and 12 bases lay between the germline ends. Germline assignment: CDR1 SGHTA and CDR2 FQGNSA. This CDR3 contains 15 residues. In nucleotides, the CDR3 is TGTGCCAGCAGCTTAGGCGCGCCGTCCCCCTACGAGCAGTACTTC. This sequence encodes CASSLGAPSPYEQYF. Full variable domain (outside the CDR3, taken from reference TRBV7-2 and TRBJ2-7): GAGVSQSPSNKVTEKGKDVELRCDPISGHTALYWYRQSLGQGLEFLIYFQGNSAPDKSGLPSDRFSAERTGGSVSTLTIQRTQQEDSAVYLCASSLGAPSPYEQYFGPGTRLTVT.

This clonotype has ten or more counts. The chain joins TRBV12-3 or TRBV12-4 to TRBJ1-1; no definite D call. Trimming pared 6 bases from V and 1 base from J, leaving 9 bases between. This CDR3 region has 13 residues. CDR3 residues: CASSLTGNTEAFF. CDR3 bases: TGTGCCAGCAGCTTAACTGGGAACACTGAAGCTTTCTTT.